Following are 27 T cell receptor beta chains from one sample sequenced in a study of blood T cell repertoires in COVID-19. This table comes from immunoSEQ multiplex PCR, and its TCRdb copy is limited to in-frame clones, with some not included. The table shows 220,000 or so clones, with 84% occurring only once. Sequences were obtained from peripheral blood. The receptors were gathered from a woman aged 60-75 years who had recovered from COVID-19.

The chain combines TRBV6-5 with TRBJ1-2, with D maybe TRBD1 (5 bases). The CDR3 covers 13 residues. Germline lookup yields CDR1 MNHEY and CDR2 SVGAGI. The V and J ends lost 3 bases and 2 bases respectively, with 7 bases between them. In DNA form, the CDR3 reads TGTGCCAGCAGTTATCCAGGGAACTATGGCTACACCTTC. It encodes CASSYPGNYGYTF.

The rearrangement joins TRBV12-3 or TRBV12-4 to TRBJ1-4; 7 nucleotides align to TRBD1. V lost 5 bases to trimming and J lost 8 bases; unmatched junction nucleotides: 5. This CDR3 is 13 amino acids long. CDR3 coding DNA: TGTGCCAGCAGTCTTAACAGGGGAGAAAAACTGTTTTTT. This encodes CASSLNRGEKLFF.

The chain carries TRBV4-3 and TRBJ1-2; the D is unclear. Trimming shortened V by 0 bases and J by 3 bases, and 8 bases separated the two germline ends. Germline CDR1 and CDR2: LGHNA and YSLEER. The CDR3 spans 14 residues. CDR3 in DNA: TGCGCCAGCAGCCAAGACGGGTCTTACTATGGCTACACCTTC. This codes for CASSQDGSYYGYTF.

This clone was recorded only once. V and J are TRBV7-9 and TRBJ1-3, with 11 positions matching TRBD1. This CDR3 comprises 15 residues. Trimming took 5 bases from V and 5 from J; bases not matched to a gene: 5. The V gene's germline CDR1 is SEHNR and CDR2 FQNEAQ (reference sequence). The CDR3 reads CASSTGTGGRNTIYF. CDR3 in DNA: TGTGCCAGCAGCACTGGGACAGGGGGAAGAAACACCATATATTTT. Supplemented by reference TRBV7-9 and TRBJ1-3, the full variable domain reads DTGVSQNPRHKITKRGQNVTFRCDPISEHNRLYWYRQTLGQGPEFLTYFQNEAQLEKSRLLSDRFSAERPKGSFSTLEIQRTEQGDSAMYLCASSTGTGGRNTIYFGEGSWLTVV.

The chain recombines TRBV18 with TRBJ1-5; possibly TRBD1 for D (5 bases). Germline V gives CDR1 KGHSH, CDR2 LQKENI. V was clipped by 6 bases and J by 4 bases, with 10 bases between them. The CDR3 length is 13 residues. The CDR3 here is CASSTRANQPQHF. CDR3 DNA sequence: TGTGCCAGCTCGACCAGGGCAAATCAGCCCCAGCATTTT.

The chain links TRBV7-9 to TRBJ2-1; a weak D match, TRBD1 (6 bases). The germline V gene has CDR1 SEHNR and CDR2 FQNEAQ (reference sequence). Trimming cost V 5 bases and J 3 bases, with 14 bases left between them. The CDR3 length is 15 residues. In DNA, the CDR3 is TGTGCCAGCAGCGCTCCGGGACACTTCTACAATGAGCAGTTCTTC. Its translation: CASSAPGHFYNEQFF.

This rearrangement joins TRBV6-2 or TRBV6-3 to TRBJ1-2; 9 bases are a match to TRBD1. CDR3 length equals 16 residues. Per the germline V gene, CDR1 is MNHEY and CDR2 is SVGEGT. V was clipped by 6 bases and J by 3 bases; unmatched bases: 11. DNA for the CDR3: TGTGCCAGCAGCCCGGGACAGGGTTCAATCTACTATGGCTACACCTTC. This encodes CASSPGQGSIYYGYTF.

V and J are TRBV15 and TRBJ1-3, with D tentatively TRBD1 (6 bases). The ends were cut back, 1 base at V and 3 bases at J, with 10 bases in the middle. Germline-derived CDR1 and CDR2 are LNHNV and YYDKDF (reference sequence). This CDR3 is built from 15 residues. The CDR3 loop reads CATSRVGANGNTIYF. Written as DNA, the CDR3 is TGTGCCACCAGCAGAGTGGGGGCAAATGGAAACACCATATATTTT.

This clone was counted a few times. CDR3 region: CASSQETLVGGSSYNEQFF. The CDR3 region has the DNA TGTGCCAGCAGCCAAGAGACGCTAGTCGGGGGAAGCTCCTACAATGAGCAGTTCTTC. The chain has TRBV4-2 and TRBJ2-1; perhaps TRBD2 as D (6 bases). Trimming took off 0 bases at V and 0 bases at J, with 18 bases between the two ends. CDR1 is LGHNA and CDR2 is YNFKEQ in the germline V gene. The CDR3 is 19 residues long.

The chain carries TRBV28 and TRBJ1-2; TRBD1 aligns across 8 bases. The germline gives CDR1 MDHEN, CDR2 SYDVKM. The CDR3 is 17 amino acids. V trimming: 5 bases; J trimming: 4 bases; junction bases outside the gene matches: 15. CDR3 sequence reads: CASSGTGTGPSGYGYTF. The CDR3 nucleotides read TGTGCCAGCAGTGGGACCGGGACAGGCCCCTCGGGCTATGGCTACACCTTC.

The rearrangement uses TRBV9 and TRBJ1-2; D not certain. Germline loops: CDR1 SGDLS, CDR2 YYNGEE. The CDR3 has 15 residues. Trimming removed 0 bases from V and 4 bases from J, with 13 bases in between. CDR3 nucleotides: TGTGCCAGCAGCGTAGTGAACGATACTGGCTATGGCTACACCTTC. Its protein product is CASSVVNDTGYGYTF.

The CDR3: CASSYEFGRGANVLTF. CDR3 DNA: TGTGCCAGCAGTTACGAATTCGGGAGGGGGGCCAACGTCCTGACTTTC. The chain recombines TRBV6-6 with TRBJ2-6, with 7 nucleotides matching TRBD2. Trimming took 2 bases from V and 4 from J; bases not matched to a gene: 5. The CDR3 sequence is 16 residues long. Looked up from germline, CDR1 is MNHNY and CDR2 is SVGAGI (reference sequence).

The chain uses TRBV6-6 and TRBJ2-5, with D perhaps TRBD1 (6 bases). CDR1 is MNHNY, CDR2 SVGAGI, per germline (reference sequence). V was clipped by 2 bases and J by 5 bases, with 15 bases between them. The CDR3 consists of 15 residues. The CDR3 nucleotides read TGTGCCAGCAGTTACATGGGGGCGAGGGGTGAGACCCAGTACTTC. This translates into CASSYMGARGETQYF.

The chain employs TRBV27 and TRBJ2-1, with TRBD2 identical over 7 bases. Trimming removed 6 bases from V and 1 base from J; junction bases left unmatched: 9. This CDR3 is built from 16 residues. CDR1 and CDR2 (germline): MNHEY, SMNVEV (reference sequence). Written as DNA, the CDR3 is TGTGCCAGCAGCCCAAGCGGGGCCTTTTCCTACAATGAGCAGTTCTTC. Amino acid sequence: CASSPSGAFSYNEQFF.

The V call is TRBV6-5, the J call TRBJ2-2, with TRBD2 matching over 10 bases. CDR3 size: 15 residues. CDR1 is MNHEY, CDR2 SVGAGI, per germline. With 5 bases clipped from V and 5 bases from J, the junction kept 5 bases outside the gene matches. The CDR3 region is CASSRSGGATGELFF. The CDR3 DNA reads TGTGCCAGCAGTCGGAGCGGGGGGGCGACCGGGGAGCTGTTTTTT.

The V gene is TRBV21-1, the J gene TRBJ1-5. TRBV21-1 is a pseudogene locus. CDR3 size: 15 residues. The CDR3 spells CASSNLRGSNQPQHF. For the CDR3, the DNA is TGTGCCAGCAGCAATTTGCGGGGAAGCAATCAGCCCCAGCATTTT.

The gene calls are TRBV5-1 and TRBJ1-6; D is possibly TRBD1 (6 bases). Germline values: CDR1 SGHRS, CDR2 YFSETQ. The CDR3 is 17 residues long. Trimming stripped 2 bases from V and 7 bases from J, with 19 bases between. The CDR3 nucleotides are TGCGCCAGCAGCTTTCGGACAGCTGAGGACCTAAATTCACCCCTCCACTTT. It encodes CASSFRTAEDLNSPLHF.

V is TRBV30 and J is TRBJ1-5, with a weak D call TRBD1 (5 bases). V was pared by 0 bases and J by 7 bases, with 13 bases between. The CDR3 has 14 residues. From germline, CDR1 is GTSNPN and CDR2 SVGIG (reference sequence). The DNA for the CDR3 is TGTGCCTGGAGTGTGGGGGGAGTTGGGCAGCCCCAGCATTTT. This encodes CAWSVGGVGQPQHF.

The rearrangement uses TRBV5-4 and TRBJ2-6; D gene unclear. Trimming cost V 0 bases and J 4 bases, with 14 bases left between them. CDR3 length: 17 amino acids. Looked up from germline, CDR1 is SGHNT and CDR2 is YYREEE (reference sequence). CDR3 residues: CASSLAQTPGGANVLTF. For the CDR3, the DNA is TGTGCCAGCAGCTTGGCACAGACACCCGGAGGGGCCAACGTCCTGACTTTC. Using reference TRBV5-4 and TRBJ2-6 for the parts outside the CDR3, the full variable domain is ETGVTQSPTHLIKTRGQQVTLRCSSQSGHNTVSWYQQALGQGPQFIFQYYREEENGRGNFPPRFSGLQFPNYSSELNVNALELDDSALYLCASSLAQTPGGANVLTFGAGSRLTVL.

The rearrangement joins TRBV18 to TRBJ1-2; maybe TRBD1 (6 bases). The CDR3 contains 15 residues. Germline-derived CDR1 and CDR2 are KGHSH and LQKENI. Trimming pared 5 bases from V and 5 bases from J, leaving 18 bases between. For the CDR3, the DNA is TGTGCCAGCTCAAAGGACACGGGGGGCGGATATGGCTACACCTTC. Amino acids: CASSKDTGGGYGYTF. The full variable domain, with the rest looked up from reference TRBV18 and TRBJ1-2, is NAGVMQNPRHLVRRRGQEARLRCSPMKGHSHVYWYRQLPEEGLKFMVYLQKENIIDESGMPKERFSAEFPKEGPSILRIQQVVRGDSAAYFCASSKDTGGGYGYTFGSGTRLTVV.

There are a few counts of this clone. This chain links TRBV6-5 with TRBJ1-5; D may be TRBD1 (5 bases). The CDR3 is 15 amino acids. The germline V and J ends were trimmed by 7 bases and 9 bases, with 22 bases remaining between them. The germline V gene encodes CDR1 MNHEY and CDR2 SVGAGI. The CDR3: CASKIDSLTGGPQHF. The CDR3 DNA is TGTGCCAGCAAGATCGACAGCCTGACGGGTGGGCCCCAGCATTTT.

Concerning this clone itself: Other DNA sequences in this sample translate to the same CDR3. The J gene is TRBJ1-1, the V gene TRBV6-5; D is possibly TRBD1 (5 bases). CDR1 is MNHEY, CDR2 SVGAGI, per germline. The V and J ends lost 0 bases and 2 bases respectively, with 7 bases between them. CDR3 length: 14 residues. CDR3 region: CASSYSGGNTEAFF. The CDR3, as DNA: TGTGCCAGCAGTTACTCGGGGGGAAACACTGAAGCTTTCTTT.

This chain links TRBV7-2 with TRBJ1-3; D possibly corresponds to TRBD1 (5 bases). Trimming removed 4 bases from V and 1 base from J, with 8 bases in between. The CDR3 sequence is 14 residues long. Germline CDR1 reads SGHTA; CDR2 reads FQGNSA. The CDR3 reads CASSSPGSGNTIYF. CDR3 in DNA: TGTGCCAGCAGCTCCCCAGGGTCTGGAAACACCATATATTTT.

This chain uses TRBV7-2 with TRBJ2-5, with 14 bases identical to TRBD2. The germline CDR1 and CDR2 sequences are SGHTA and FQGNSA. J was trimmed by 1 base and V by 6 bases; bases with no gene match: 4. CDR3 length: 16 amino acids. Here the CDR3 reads CASRPGTSGGQETQYF. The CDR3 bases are TGTGCCAGCAGACCTGGGACTAGCGGGGGCCAAGAGACCCAGTACTTC.

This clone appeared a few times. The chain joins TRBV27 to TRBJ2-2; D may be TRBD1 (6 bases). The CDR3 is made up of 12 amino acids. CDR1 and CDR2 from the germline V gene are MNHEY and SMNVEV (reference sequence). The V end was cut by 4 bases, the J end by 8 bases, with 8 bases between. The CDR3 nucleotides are TGTGCCAGCAGTTCAGGGGTGGGGGAGCTGTTTTTT. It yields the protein CASSSGVGELFF.

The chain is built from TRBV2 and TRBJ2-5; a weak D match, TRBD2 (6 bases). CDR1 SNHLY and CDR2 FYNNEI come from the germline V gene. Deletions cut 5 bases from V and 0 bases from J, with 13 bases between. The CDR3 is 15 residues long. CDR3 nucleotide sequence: TGTGCCAGCAGTTTCCCAGCGGGTAACCAAGAGACCCAGTACTTC. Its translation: CASSFPAGNQETQYF.

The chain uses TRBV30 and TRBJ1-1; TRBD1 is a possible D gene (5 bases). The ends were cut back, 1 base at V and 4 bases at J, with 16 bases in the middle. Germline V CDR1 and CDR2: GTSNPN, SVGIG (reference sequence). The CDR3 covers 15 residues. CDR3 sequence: CAWSALGGLGTEAFF. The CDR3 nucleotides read TGTGCCTGGAGTGCGTTGGGGGGTTTGGGCACTGAAGCTTTCTTT. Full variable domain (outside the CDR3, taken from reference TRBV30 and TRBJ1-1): SQTIHQWPATLVQPVGSPLSLECTVEGTSNPNLYWYRQAAGRGLQLLFYSVGIGQISSEVPQNLSASRPQDRQFILSSKKLLLSDSGFYLCAWSALGGLGTEAFFGQGTRLTVV.